The 21 T cell receptor beta chains listed next were all sequenced from one sample in a study of blood T cell repertoires in COVID-19. Using immunoSEQ multiplex PCR, the repertoire was profiled, and TCRdb retains in-frame clones only, with some absent. This repertoire shows over 85,000 clones, approximately 85% found once; its top ten account for around 11%. Sequencing used peripheral blood. These receptor sequences come from a human donor in a cohort sampled during active COVID-19.

This chain connects TRBV28 to TRBJ2-1, with TRBD1 matching over 8 bases. The ends lost 6 bases at V and 15 bases at J; junction bases unmatched: 7. The CDR3 totals 11 residues. Germline V gene lookup returns CDR1 MDHEN and CDR2 SYDVKM. CDR3 amino acids: CASSSVDRGFF. CDR3 in DNA: TGTGCCAGCAGCTCAGTAGACAGGGGGTTCTTC.

The chain uses TRBV6-5 and TRBJ2-7; 8 nucleotides agree with TRBD1. Per germline, CDR1 MNHEY and CDR2 SVGAGI. This CDR3 is built from 12 residues. The J segment lost 7 bases and the V segment lost 6 bases, leaving 5 bases of the junction unmatched. This CDR3 reads CASRDRVGEQYF. The CDR3 DNA follows: TGTGCCAGCAGGGACAGGGTCGGGGAGCAGTACTTC.

This chain connects TRBV25-1 to TRBJ1-5; TRBD1 aligns across 8 bases. Germline V CDR1 and CDR2: MGHDK, SYGVNS. V lost 5 bases and J lost 3; bases outside the gene matches: 3. The length of the CDR3 is 14 residues. The CDR3 region is CASSSDRVNQPQHF. In DNA form, the CDR3 reads TGTGCCAGCAGTTCGGACAGGGTCAATCAGCCCCAGCATTTT. Full variable domain (remainder filled in from reference TRBV25-1 and TRBJ1-5): EADIYQTPRYLVIGTGKKITLECSQTMGHDKMYWYQQDPGMELHLIHYSYGVNSTEKGDLSSESTVSRIRTEHFPLTLESARPSHTSQYLCASSSDRVNQPQHFGDGTRLSIL.

The rearrangement uses TRBV15 and TRBJ2-7, with 7 bases that match TRBD1. Germline-derived CDR1 and CDR2 are LNHNV and YYDKDF (reference sequence). The CDR3 is 15 amino acids. V trimming: 0 bases; J trimming: 2 bases; junction bases outside the gene matches: 4. CDR3: CATSRDYGQAYEQYF. Written as DNA, the CDR3 is TGTGCCACCAGCAGAGATTATGGACAGGCCTACGAGCAGTACTTC.

This clone was observed a few times. The chain employs TRBV4-1 and TRBJ2-7; D may be TRBD2 (6 bases). The V gene's germline CDR1 is MGHRA and CDR2 YSYEKL. Trimming cost V 5 bases and J 2 bases, with 10 bases left between them. The CDR3 covers 13 residues. The CDR3 DNA is TGCGCCAGCAGCTCCGGGACTCCCTACGAGCAGTACTTC. It is translated as CASSSGTPYEQYF.

The chain carries TRBV6-2 or TRBV6-3 and TRBJ2-2; 8 bases map to TRBD2. Germline V CDR1 and CDR2: MNHEY, SVGEGT. The CDR3 is 16 amino acids. The J segment lost 7 bases and the V segment lost 2 bases, leaving 9 bases of the junction unmatched. CDR3: CASSYEREGPGGELFF. In DNA, the CDR3 is TGTGCCAGCAGTTACGAACGGGAGGGTCCTGGCGGGGAGCTGTTTTTT.

This clone has only a few counts. The chain joins TRBV9 to TRBJ2-7; the D is unclear. Trimming took off 4 bases at V and 2 bases at J, with 4 bases between the two ends. Germline V gene data show CDR1 as SGDLS and CDR2 as YYNGEE. This CDR3 contains 11 residues. CDR3 protein: CASSLTYEQYF. The DNA of the CDR3 is TGTGCCAGCAGCTTAACCTACGAGCAGTACTTC. Looking up the rest from reference TRBV9 and TRBJ2-7 gives the full variable domain: DSGVTQTPKHLITATGQRVTLRCSPRSGDLSVYWYQQSLDQGLQFLIQYYNGEERAKGNILERFSAQQFPDLHSELNLSSLELGDSALYFCASSLTYEQYFGPGTRLTVT.

The chain recombines TRBV6-2 or TRBV6-3 with TRBJ1-1; D is undetermined. V was shortened by 5 bases and J by 2 bases, with 6 bases between the two germline ends. The CDR3 spans 12 residues. Germline values: CDR1 MNHEY, CDR2 SVGEGT. The DNA of the CDR3 is TGTGCCAGCAGTCAACAAAACACTGAAGCTTTCTTT. This gives the protein CASSQQNTEAFF.

The chain couples TRBV5-6 to TRBJ1-2, with D possibly matching TRBD1 (5 bases). CDR1 and CDR2 from the germline V gene are SGHDT and YYEEEE. The CDR3 has 14 residues. Trimming took off 0 bases at V and 3 bases at J, with 9 bases between the two ends. In DNA form, the CDR3 reads TGTGCCAGCAGCTTGGGACAGCGCTACTATGGCTACACCTTC. Translated: CASSLGQRYYGYTF. The whole variable domain, remainder taken from reference TRBV5-6 and TRBJ1-2, is DAGVTQSPTHLIKTRGQQVTLRCSPKSGHDTVSWYQQALGQGPQFIFQYYEEEERQRGNFPDRFSGHQFPNYSSELNVNALLLGDSALYLCASSLGQRYYGYTFGSGTRLTVV.

This chain uses TRBV7-8 with TRBJ1-3; D not certain. Trimming left V 5 bases short and J 7 bases short, with 9 bases between. The CDR3 spans 12 residues. Germline CDR1 reads SGHVS; CDR2 reads FQNEAQ. For the CDR3, the DNA is TGTGCCAGCAGCCCAGGAGGGAACACCATATATTTT. The encoded protein is CASSPGGNTIYF.

This chain links TRBV12-3 or TRBV12-4 with TRBJ2-5; TRBD2 matches 10 bases. V lost 7 bases and J lost 5; bases outside the gene matches: 4. The CDR3 length is 13 residues. The CDR3 DNA reads as TGTGCCAGCACCTTAGCGGGAGGCGAGACCCAGTACTTC. Protein product: CASTLAGGETQYF.

The chain recombines TRBV5-6 with TRBJ1-4; D uncertain. The germline V gene encodes CDR1 SGHDT and CDR2 YYEEEE. V lost 4 bases, J lost 5 bases, and 21 bases lay in between. The length of the CDR3 is 17 residues. The CDR3 protein is CASSLERTRRPNEKLFF. The CDR3 nucleotides read TGTGCCAGCAGCCTAGAGCGGACCCGACGACCCAATGAAAAACTGTTTTTT. Full variable domain (remainder filled in from reference TRBV5-6 and TRBJ1-4): DAGVTQSPTHLIKTRGQQVTLRCSPKSGHDTVSWYQQALGQGPQFIFQYYEEEERQRGNFPDRFSGHQFPNYSSELNVNALLLGDSALYLCASSLERTRRPNEKLFFGSGTQLSVL.

This rearrangement joins TRBV7-2 to TRBJ2-5; TRBD2 aligns across 7 bases. The germline gives CDR1 SGHTA, CDR2 FQGNSA. CDR3 length: 16 amino acids. The J segment lost 7 bases and the V segment lost 2 bases, leaving 13 bases of the junction unmatched. DNA for the CDR3: TGTGCCAGCAGCTTAAACGGTCGGGAGGTCGCAGGGACCCAGTACTTC. Its translation: CASSLNGREVAGTQYF.

This clone was observed a single time. The V call is TRBV24-1, the J call TRBJ2-3; 8 nucleotides agree with TRBD1. This CDR3 contains 14 residues. V lost 7 bases to trimming and J lost 6 bases; unmatched junction nucleotides: 8. Germline CDR1 and CDR2: KGHDR and SFDVKD. The CDR3 nucleotides are TGTGCCACCAGACCCCCAGGGGGCAGGGATACGCAGTATTTT. Translating it yields CATRPPGGRDTQYF.

The chain uses TRBV7-6 and TRBJ1-6; D not resolved. CDR3 length: 15 residues. V was clipped by 1 base and J by 9 bases, with 13 bases between them. The germline V gene has CDR1 SGHVS and CDR2 FNYEAQ. The CDR3 region is CASSLEEGVVSPLHF. CDR3 nucleotides: TGTGCCAGCAGCTTAGAGGAGGGAGTAGTTTCACCCCTCCACTTT. The full variable domain, in which reference TRBV7-6 and TRBJ1-6 provide the parts outside the CDR3, is GAGVSQSPRYKVTKRGQDVALRCDPISGHVSLYWYRQALGQGPEFLTYFNYEAQQDKSGLPNDRFSAERPEGSISTLTIQRTEQRDSAMYRCASSLEEGVVSPLHFGNGTRLTVT.

V and J are TRBV5-4 and TRBJ1-1; D remains unclear. The CDR3 is 13 residues long. The germline CDR1 and CDR2 sequences are SGHNT and YYREEE (reference sequence). V shed 4 bases and J shed 1 base, with 8 bases lying between them. The CDR3 DNA sequence: TGTGCCAGCAGCCGACCAGGGAACACTGAAGCTTTCTTT. Protein sequence: CASSRPGNTEAFF. Variable domain in full (rest from reference TRBV5-4 and TRBJ1-1): ETGVTQSPTHLIKTRGQQVTLRCSSQSGHNTVSWYQQALGQGPQFIFQYYREEENGRGNFPPRFSGLQFPNYSSELNVNALELDDSALYLCASSRPGNTEAFFGQGTRLTVV.

J is TRBJ2-1 and V is TRBV7-9; D uncertain. V lost 6 bases, J lost 10 bases, and 10 bases lay in between. CDR1 and CDR2 (germline): SEHNR, FQNEAQ (reference sequence). This CDR3 region has 11 residues. CDR3 in DNA: TGTGCCAGCAGATCAGAATTGGAGCAGTTCTTC. It yields the protein CASRSELEQFF.

This clone showed up just once. The chain couples TRBV6-6 to TRBJ1-5; a weak D match, TRBD1 (6 bases). Germline values: CDR1 MNHNY, CDR2 SVGAGI (reference sequence). CDR3 length equals 14 residues. Between the trimmed V and J ends, which lost 6 bases and 2 bases, there was a span of 11 bases. CDR3 residues: CASSPRGGNQPQHF. CDR3 DNA: TGTGCCAGCAGCCCCAGGGGAGGCAATCAGCCCCAGCATTTT.

The rearrangement uses TRBV12-3 or TRBV12-4 and TRBJ2-1; possible D gene TRBD1, 6 bases. V lost 5 bases, J lost 12 bases, and 17 bases lay in between. This CDR3 has 13 amino acids. The CDR3 DNA follows: TGTGCCAGCAGTCCAGCAGGGGTCGAAGGGCAGTTCTTC. It encodes CASSPAGVEGQFF.

This rearrangement joins TRBV28 to TRBJ1-2, with D perhaps matching TRBD1 (5 bases). V lost 1 base and J 2 bases, leaving 8 bases between the germline ends. In germline, CDR1 is MDHEN, CDR2 SYDVKM. CDR3 length: 14 residues. The CDR3 is CASSLYRGNYGYTF. The CDR3, as DNA: TGTGCCAGCAGTTTATATCGGGGGAACTATGGCTACACCTTC.

The chain joins TRBV11-3 to TRBJ2-1, with TRBD1 matching 7 bases. The CDR3 has 13 amino acids. CDR1 and CDR2 from the germline V gene are SGHNT and YENEEA. V lost 8 bases to trimming and J lost 9 bases; unmatched junction nucleotides: 10. The CDR3 DNA reads as TGTGCCAGCTCGTTTGAGGGGGCAAGTGAGCAGTTCTTC. Its protein product is CASSFEGASEQFF.